Each of the 14 T cell receptor beta chains below was sequenced from the same sample in a study of human T cells and chemical hapten exposure. Unfractionated whole blood yielded the extracted total RNA. The library tagged individual cDNA molecules with unique molecular identifiers. One entry per CDR3 protein results from TCRdb running MiXCR on the reads. The sample shows 100,000 to 150,000 distinct CDR3 sequences, roughly 8.5% of them seen only once. Material for sequencing was whole blood. These TCRs come from a human donor in good health. Some clones in this sample may be carry-over from other donors' samples.

In this sample, this clonotype turned up a few times. V is TRBV29-1 and J is TRBJ2-4; tentatively, D is TRBD1 (5 bases). The CDR3 runs 13 residues. Germline assignment: CDR1 SQVTM and CDR2 ANQGSEA. Trimming left V 7 bases short and J 3 bases short, with 13 bases between. The CDR3 DNA reads TGCAGCGGCTACCACAGGCTCAAAAACATTCAGTACTTC. Its protein product is CSGYHRLKNIQYF.

The table lists this clonotype with a few counts. This chain connects TRBV3-1 to TRBJ2-5; TRBD1 might be the D (5 bases). The germline V gene encodes CDR1 LGHDT and CDR2 YNNKEL (reference sequence). The CDR3 length is 15 residues. The V gene lost 3 bases and the J gene lost 1 base, with 12 bases spanning the gap. CDR3 nucleotides: TGTGCCAGCAGCCACGCAGGGCCCATCCAAGAGACCCAGTACTTC. This codes for CASSHAGPIQETQYF.

This clonotype was counted between two and nine times. The gene calls are TRBV6-5 and TRBJ1-1; D is unclear. Per the germline V gene, CDR1 is MNHEY and CDR2 is SVGAGI. Trimming cost V 7 bases and J 5 bases, with 11 bases left between them. The CDR3 totals 12 residues. CDR3 residues: CASTHAGTEAFF. CDR3 sequence (DNA): TGTGCCAGCACCCACGCCGGGACTGAAGCTTTCTTT.

This clonotype has more than one count but fewer than ten. V usage is TRBV24-1 and J usage is TRBJ2-1; weak D call: TRBD2 (6 bases). CDR1 KGHDR and CDR2 SFDVKD come from the germline V gene. The ends were cut back, 6 bases at V and 6 bases at J, with 14 bases in the middle. The CDR3 is 14 residues long. CDR3 in DNA: TGTGCCACCAGTCCTGGGCGGGAACCCAATGAGCAGTTCTTC. This translates into CATSPGREPNEQFF.

This clonotype was observed at least ten times. The CDR3 loop reads CASSERGGTDTQYF. The CDR3 DNA is TGTGCCAGCAGTGAGCGGGGGGGCACAGATACGCAGTATTTT. The chain links TRBV6-4 to TRBJ2-3; 8 positions agree with TRBD2. There are 14 residues in the CDR3. Losses at the gene ends were 3 bases for V and 1 base for J; bases not matched to a gene: 0. Per the germline V gene, CDR1 is MRHNA and CDR2 is SNTAGT.

This clonotype was detected a few times. The chain carries TRBV28 and TRBJ2-1; the match to TRBD2 covers 9 bases. The trim removed 3 bases at V and 1 base at J, leaving 7 bases unmatched. CDR1 MDHEN and CDR2 SYDVKM come from the germline V gene. This CDR3 region has 17 residues. CDR3 in DNA: TGTGCCAGCAGTTTGGGGTTAGCGGGAGAGTCCTACAATGAGCAGTTCTTC. Protein product: CASSLGLAGESYNEQFF.

This clonotype was counted many times. The rearrangement links TRBV7-2 to TRBJ2-2; TRBD2 matches at 11 bases. V shed 4 bases and J 3 bases; nucleotides not matched to a gene: 4. In germline, CDR1 is SGHTA, CDR2 FQGNSA. The CDR3 consists of 16 residues. CDR3 sequence reads: CASSSLAGVDTGELFF. CDR3 nucleotide sequence: TGTGCCAGCAGCTCACTAGCGGGAGTTGACACCGGGGAGCTGTTTTTT.

This clonotype was found a few times. The rearrangement joins TRBV18 to TRBJ2-7; D not resolved. CDR3 size: 14 residues. V was trimmed by 5 bases and J by 2 bases, leaving 13 bases between them. Germline assignment: CDR1 KGHSH and CDR2 LQKENI. In DNA form, the CDR3 reads TGTGCCAGCTCATCATACCAGGACCCCTACGAGCAGTACTTC. This encodes CASSSYQDPYEQYF. Together with reference TRBV18 and TRBJ2-7, the CDR3 gives the full variable domain: NAGVMQNPRHLVRRRGQEARLRCSPMKGHSHVYWYRQLPEEGLKFMVYLQKENIIDESGMPKERFSAEFPKEGPSILRIQQVVRGDSAAYFCASSSYQDPYEQYFGPGTRLTVT.

This clonotype has a handful of counts. This rearrangement joins TRBV4-2 to TRBJ1-2, with 7 bases that match TRBD1. The V gene's germline CDR1 is LGHNA and CDR2 YNFKEQ. V gave up 0 bases and J gave up 4 bases; unmatched junction bases: 14. The length of the CDR3 is 18 residues. CDR3 bases: TGTGCCAGCAGCCAAGATCCCTCCCCCACAGGGGCCGGCTATGGCTACACCTTC. It is translated as CASSQDPSPTGAGYGYTF.

This clonotype was recorded at least ten times. The V call is TRBV6-6, the J call TRBJ1-5; 7 bases are shared with TRBD1. Trimming took 4 bases from V and 3 from J; bases not matched to a gene: 9. Germline CDR1 is MNHNY and CDR2 is SVGAGI (reference sequence). The CDR3 extends over 16 amino acids. Here the CDR3 reads CASSSFGDRPNQPQHF. CDR3 in DNA: TGTGCCAGCAGTTCCTTTGGGGACAGACCCAATCAGCCCCAGCATTTT.

This clonotype was seen at least ten times. The chain recombines TRBV4-3 with TRBJ1-2; D is unclear. This CDR3 contains 13 residues. V was cut by 0 bases and J by 8 bases, with 10 bases left in between. CDR1 LGHNA and CDR2 YSLEER come from the germline V gene. CDR3 in DNA: TGCGCCAGCAGCCAAGAGAGGAACGCAGGCTACACCTTC. The encoded protein is CASSQERNAGYTF.

This clonotype has at least ten counts. The chain combines TRBV12-3 or TRBV12-4 with TRBJ1-6, with D perhaps matching TRBD1 (6 bases). The V end was cut by 7 bases, the J end by 10 bases, with 20 bases between. There are 15 residues in the CDR3. For the CDR3, the DNA is TGTGCCAGCACCCCAGGCGGGGGGCGAAAATCACCCCTCCACTTT. Residues: CASTPGGGRKSPLHF.

In this sample, this clonotype turned up a few times. The rearrangement links TRBV7-2 to TRBJ2-7; unclear D gene. The germline V gene encodes CDR1 SGHTA and CDR2 FQGNSA. This CDR3 has 16 amino acids. V lost 1 base, J lost 0 bases, and 13 bases lay in between. DNA of the CDR3: TGTGCCAGCAGCTTAGGCCCCGGCCGCGCCTCCTACGAGCAGTACTTC. Its translation: CASSLGPGRASYEQYF.

This clonotype was seen many times. V gene TRBV28 combines with J gene TRBJ2-1, with D uncertain. The length of the CDR3 is 14 residues. Germline CDR1 is MDHEN and CDR2 is SYDVKM. Trimming stripped 6 bases from V and 1 base from J, with 10 bases between. CDR3 nucleotides: TGTGCCAGCAGGCCCTTCCGATCCTACAATGAGCAGTTCTTC. Protein product: CASRPFRSYNEQFF.